The 27 T cell receptor beta chains presented below share a single source sample, sequenced in a study of CD8+CD57+ T cells in acquired aplastic anemia. The TCR beta profiling, which covered VDJ combination and CDR3 sequence, was carried out using genomic DNA as the template. Each CDR3 protein is one row after TCRdb ran MiXCR on the reads. The data contain 150,000 to 200,000 distinct CDR3 sequences, just over 45% of them singletons. Sequencing was carried out using sorted CD4+, CD8+, or CD8+CD57+ T cells (not recorded which) from PBMCs. The receptors stem from a human donor in good health.

This clonotype was recorded a few times. The rearrangement uses TRBV28 and TRBJ2-7; D gene uncertain. This CDR3 is 15 amino acids long. The V end lost 6 bases, the J end lost 2 bases, and 17 bases lay between the germline ends. CDR1 and CDR2 from the germline V gene are MDHEN and SYDVKM. The CDR3 loop is CASSSAASGTYEQYF. The CDR3 bases are TGTGCCAGCAGCTCTGCGGCATCTGGTACCTACGAGCAGTACTTC. The variable domain in full, completed from reference TRBV28 and TRBJ2-7, reads DVKVTQSSRYLVKRTGEKVFLECVQDMDHENMFWYRQDPGLGLRLIYFSYDVKMKEKGDIPEGYSVSREKKERFSLILESASTNQTSMYLCASSSAASGTYEQYFGPGTRLTVT.

The J gene is TRBJ2-5, the V gene TRBV2; tentative D call: TRBD1 (5 bases). Germline loops: CDR1 SNHLY, CDR2 FYNNEI. This CDR3 is 14 amino acids long. Trimming left V 2 bases short and J 3 bases short, with 10 bases between. The CDR3 protein is CASSEQGGKETQYF. For the CDR3, the DNA is TGTGCCAGCAGTGAACAGGGCGGTAAAGAGACCCAGTACTTC.

The chain uses TRBV19 and TRBJ2-7; tentatively, D is TRBD1 (5 bases). V was shortened by 3 bases and J by 2 bases, with 14 bases between the two germline ends. This CDR3 is built from 15 residues. Germline CDR1 LNHDA, CDR2 SQIVND (reference sequence). The CDR3 reads CASSIDSSPPYEQYF. DNA of the CDR3: TGTGCCAGTAGTATCGACAGCTCCCCCCCCTACGAGCAGTACTTC. The complete variable domain, with remaining parts taken from reference TRBV19 and TRBJ2-7, reads DGGITQSPKYLFRKEGQNVTLSCEQNLNHDAMYWYRQDPGQGLRLIYYSQIVNDFQKGDIAEGYSVSREKKESFPLTVTSAQKNPTAFYLCASSIDSSPPYEQYFGPGTRLTVT.

This clonotype was detected ten times or more. The chain couples TRBV5-1 to TRBJ1-2; the D gene is possibly TRBD1 (6 bases). The CDR3 is 12 amino acids. The germline V gene has CDR1 SGHRS and CDR2 YFSETQ. Trimming pared 4 bases from V and 8 bases from J, leaving 12 bases between. The CDR3 here is CASSPLQGGYTF. In DNA, the CDR3 is TGCGCCAGCAGCCCCCTTCAGGGGGGCTACACCTTC.

This clonotype was detected once. The rearrangement links TRBV20-1 to TRBJ2-5, with TRBD2 matching over 7 bases. The trim removed 5 bases at V and 2 bases at J, leaving 5 bases unmatched. The CDR3 is 13 amino acids. Germline CDR1 is DFQATT and CDR2 is SNEGSKA (reference sequence). CDR3 sequence reads: CSAFREGQETQYF. In nucleotides, the CDR3 is TGCAGTGCTTTTAGGGAGGGACAAGAGACCCAGTACTTC.

This clonotype was detected only once. The rearrangement joins TRBV7-9 to TRBJ1-4; a possible D gene is TRBD1 (5 bases). CDR3 length: 13 residues. V lost 5 bases to trimming and J lost 7 bases, with 11 bases between them. Germline assignment: CDR1 SEHNR and CDR2 FQNEAQ (reference sequence). CDR3 sequence (DNA): TGTGCCAGCAGCCAAACCCAGGGTGAAAAACTGTTTTTT. Encoded protein: CASSQTQGEKLFF.

This clonotype occurred a few times. The chain couples TRBV7-3 to TRBJ2-5, with TRBD2 identical over 8 bases. Germline V gives CDR1 SGHTA, CDR2 FQGTGA. This CDR3 has 14 residues. J lost 4 bases, V lost 6 bases, and 7 bases had no gene match. CDR3: CASRRGGQVETQYF. CDR3 bases: TGTGCCAGCAGGCGCGGGGGGCAGGTAGAGACCCAGTACTTC.

This clonotype was detected ten times or more. V is TRBV7-9 and J is TRBJ2-7, with D possibly TRBD2 on 6 matching bases. The CDR3 sequence is 15 residues long. Between the trimmed V and J ends, which lost 1 base and 2 bases, there was a span of 12 bases. Looked up from germline, CDR1 is SEHNR and CDR2 is FQNEAQ (reference sequence). CDR3 in DNA: TGTGCCAGCAGCTTAGTGACGGGAGTACCCTACGAGCAGTACTTC. This encodes CASSLVTGVPYEQYF.

The chain links TRBV2 to TRBJ1-5, with D perhaps TRBD1 (5 bases). From germline, CDR1 is SNHLY and CDR2 FYNNEI. V shed 7 bases and J shed 5 bases, with 15 bases lying between them. The CDR3 runs 14 residues. The CDR3 region has the DNA TGTGCCAGCACTGACGGCGGGGCCCATCAGCCCCAGCATTTT. Encoded protein: CASTDGGAHQPQHF. Variable domain in full (rest from reference TRBV2 and TRBJ1-5): EPEVTQTPSHQVTQMGQEVILRCVPISNHLYFYWYRQILGQKVEFLVSFYNNEISEKSEIFDDQFSVERPDGSNFTLKIRSTKLEDSAMYFCASTDGGAHQPQHFGDGTRLSIL.

This clonotype was picked up many times. The CDR3: CASRPNLSVNTIYF. CDR3 nucleotide sequence: TGTGCCAGTAGGCCGAATTTGAGTGTGAACACCATATATTTT. V gene TRBV19 combines with J gene TRBJ1-3; D is unresolved. Trimming stripped 6 bases from V and 7 bases from J, with 16 bases between. The germline CDR1 and CDR2 sequences are LNHDA and SQIVND (reference sequence). The CDR3 totals 14 residues.

This clonotype was counted ten times or more. This chain uses TRBV6-6 with TRBJ1-6; D gene unclear. The V end was cut by 2 bases, the J end by 0 bases, with 11 bases between. CDR3 length: 17 amino acids. Germline V gene data show CDR1 as MNHNY and CDR2 as SVGAGI (reference sequence). CDR3 region: CASSYVSASSYNSPLHF. The CDR3 DNA sequence: TGTGCCAGCAGTTACGTGTCGGCAAGCTCCTATAATTCACCCCTCCACTTT.

The DNA for the CDR3 is TGTGCCGCCCGAGGTGGGGACAGGGCTGCCTCCTACGAGCAGTACTTC. Encoded protein: CAARGGDRAASYEQYF. V is TRBV10-3 and J is TRBJ2-7; TRBD1 matches 9 bases. Per germline, CDR1 ENHRY and CDR2 SYGVKD. Trimming took 11 bases from V and 0 from J; bases not matched to a gene: 14. The CDR3 covers 16 residues.

On this clonotype itself: Being one base from a much bigger clone, this may be a read error. This rearrangement joins TRBV12-3 or TRBV12-4 to TRBJ2-7, with D possibly TRBD1 on 5 matching bases. The V end lost 3 bases, the J end lost 6 bases, and 15 bases lay between the germline ends. The CDR3 runs to 14 residues. CDR3 nucleotides: TGTGCCAGCAGTTTTGGGGCAGGTACCTGCGAGCAGTACTTC. Translating gives CASSFGAGTCEQYF.

The rearrangement uses TRBV2 and TRBJ2-7; D is unresolved. V was shortened by 6 bases and J by 2 bases, with 8 bases between the two germline ends. CDR1 SNHLY and CDR2 FYNNEI come from the germline V gene. The CDR3 contains 12 residues. The CDR3 DNA reads TGTGCCAGCAGCGCAACTGCCTACGAGCAGTACTTC. This translates into CASSATAYEQYF. The full variable domain, rest sourced from reference TRBV2 and TRBJ2-7, is EPEVTQTPSHQVTQMGQEVILRCVPISNHLYFYWYRQILGQKVEFLVSFYNNEISEKSEIFDDQFSVERPDGSNFTLKIRSTKLEDSAMYFCASSATAYEQYFGPGTRLTVT.

This clonotype turned up a few times. The chain joins TRBV19 to TRBJ1-2, with a possible D match to TRBD1 (5 bases). Germline lookup yields CDR1 LNHDA and CDR2 SQIVND (reference sequence). The CDR3 contains 13 residues. V shed 7 bases and J shed 2 bases, with 11 bases lying between them. CDR3 amino acids: CASTSGRNYGYTF. Here the CDR3 DNA reads TGTGCCAGTACCTCGGGACGGAACTATGGCTACACCTTC.

This clonotype occurred many times. The chain has TRBV3-1 and TRBJ1-1; a possible D gene is TRBD1 (5 bases). Trimming removed 10 bases at V and 0 bases at J, with 9 bases between. CDR1 and CDR2 from the germline V gene are LGHDT and YNNKEL (reference sequence). The CDR3 is made up of 12 amino acids. The CDR3 bases are TGTGCCACCGTGGGGGTGAACACTGAAGCTTTCTTT. Translation: CATVGVNTEAFF.

This sequence joins TRBV10-3 and TRBJ2-3; D assignment may be TRBD1 or TRBD2 (5 bases each). The germline V and J ends were trimmed by 6 bases and 3 bases, with 16 bases remaining between them. The CDR3 length is 15 residues. Germline assignment: CDR1 ENHRY and CDR2 SYGVKD. The CDR3 nucleotides read TGTGCCATCAGCGCGTCCGGGACCTATACAGATACGCAGTATTTT. Translating it yields CAISASGTYTDTQYF.

This clonotype was observed a few times. The V gene is TRBV6-2 or TRBV6-3, the J gene TRBJ2-1; TRBD2 agrees at 11 bases. Germline CDR1 reads MNHEY; CDR2 reads SVGEGT. The CDR3 consists of 16 residues. V shed 0 bases and J 3 bases; nucleotides not matched to a gene: 1. In nucleotides, the CDR3 is TGTGCCAGCAGTTACTCGGGACTAGCGGACTACAATGAGCAGTTCTTC. Translating it yields CASSYSGLADYNEQFF.

In this sample, this clonotype turned up a few times. The chain is built from TRBV20-1 and TRBJ2-5; D possibly corresponds to TRBD2 (6 bases). V dropped 6 bases and J dropped 2 bases, with 13 bases sitting between them. Looked up from germline, CDR1 is DFQATT and CDR2 is SNEGSKA (reference sequence). The CDR3 length is 13 residues. In nucleotides, the CDR3 is TGCAGTGCCGGACCGGCGGGACAAGAGACCCAGTACTTC. Translating it yields CSAGPAGQETQYF.

The CDR3 sequence: CASSLEASGGYEQYF. The CDR3 DNA follows: TGCGCCAGCAGCTTGGAGGCTAGCGGGGGGTACGAGCAGTACTTC. The chain couples TRBV5-1 to TRBJ2-7; TRBD2 matches 11 bases. This CDR3 has 15 amino acids. The ends lost 0 bases at V and 4 bases at J; junction bases unmatched: 3. CDR1 is SGHRS and CDR2 is YFSETQ in the germline V gene.

This clonotype was counted many times. This sequence joins TRBV5-1 and TRBJ2-3; 11 nucleotides align to TRBD2. In germline, CDR1 is SGHRS, CDR2 YFSETQ. Trimming at V came to 6 bases and at J to 4 bases, leaving 7 bases not matched to a gene. This CDR3 spans 15 amino acids. CDR3 amino acids: CASTAGTSGADTQYF. As DNA, the CDR3 is TGCGCCAGCACCGCCGGGACTAGCGGTGCAGATACGCAGTATTTT.

This clonotype was counted only a few times. The chain joins TRBV15 to TRBJ2-5; D gene uncertain. CDR3 length: 17 amino acids. V was pared by 0 bases and J by 2 bases, with 16 bases between. CDR1 and CDR2 (germline): LNHNV, YYDKDF (reference sequence). The CDR3 coding sequence is TGTGCCACCAGCAGAGAAACGGTGCTTAGGGCACAAGAGACCCAGTACTTC. Translating it yields CATSRETVLRAQETQYF.

Many counts were recorded for this clonotype. The chain carries TRBV7-9 and TRBJ2-5, with 7 bases identical to TRBD2. V lost 2 bases and J lost 3; bases outside the gene matches: 6. Germline V gene sequence: CDR1 SEHNR, CDR2 FQNEAQ (reference sequence). This CDR3 region has 15 residues. This chain's CDR3 is CASSLKAGVKETQYF. For the CDR3, the DNA is TGTGCCAGCAGCTTAAAGGCGGGAGTCAAAGAGACCCAGTACTTC.

The rearrangement uses TRBV25-1 and TRBJ1-6, with D possibly being TRBD1 (5 bases). Germline CDR1 is MGHDK and CDR2 is SYGVNS. This CDR3 has 18 amino acids. The ends were cut back, 0 bases at V and 8 bases at J, with 20 bases in the middle. The CDR3 loop reads CASSEYGRGRGGDSPLHF. The DNA of the CDR3 is TGTGCCAGCAGTGAATATGGGAGAGGTCGGGGCGGTGATTCACCCCTCCACTTT.

V is TRBV28 and J is TRBJ1-5; D uncertain. Germline lookup yields CDR1 MDHEN and CDR2 SYDVKM. This CDR3 is 16 amino acids long. The V end was cut by 3 bases, the J end by 0 bases, with 12 bases between. The CDR3 sequence: CASSFWSLNSNQPQHF. The CDR3, as DNA: TGTGCCAGCAGTTTTTGGTCGCTAAATAGCAATCAGCCCCAGCATTTT. Drawing the rest from reference TRBV28 and TRBJ1-5, the complete variable domain is DVKVTQSSRYLVKRTGEKVFLECVQDMDHENMFWYRQDPGLGLRLIYFSYDVKMKEKGDIPEGYSVSREKKERFSLILESASTNQTSMYLCASSFWSLNSNQPQHFGDGTRLSIL.

The chain carries TRBV7-2 and TRBJ1-1, with no clear D. With 5 bases removed from V and 5 bases from J, the gap between germline ends came to 6 bases. CDR1 and CDR2 from the germline V gene are SGHTA and FQGNSA. CDR3 length: 11 amino acids. The CDR3 is CASSGRTEAFF. CDR3 coding DNA: TGTGCCAGCAGCGGACGTACTGAAGCTTTCTTT.

A single count supports this clonotype. This chain joins TRBV6-4 and TRBJ1-2; D remains ambiguous. There are 12 residues in the CDR3. Germline V gene sequence: CDR1 MRHNA, CDR2 SNTAGT. V was clipped by 0 bases and J by 8 bases, with 7 bases between them. CDR3 nucleotide sequence: TGTGCCAGCAGTGACTCGCATGGGGGCTACACCTTC. Its protein is CASSDSHGGYTF.